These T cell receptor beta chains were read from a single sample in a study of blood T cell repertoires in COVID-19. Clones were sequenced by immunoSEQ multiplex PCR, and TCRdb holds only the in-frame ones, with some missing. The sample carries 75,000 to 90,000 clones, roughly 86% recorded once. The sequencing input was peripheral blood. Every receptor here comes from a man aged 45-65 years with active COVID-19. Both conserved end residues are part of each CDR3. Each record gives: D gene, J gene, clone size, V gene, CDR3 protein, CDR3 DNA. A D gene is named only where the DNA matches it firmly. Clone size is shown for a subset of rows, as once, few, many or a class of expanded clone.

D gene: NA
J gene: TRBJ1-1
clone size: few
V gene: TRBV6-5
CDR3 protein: CASRRTENTEAFF
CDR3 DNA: TGTGCCAGCAGACGGACAGAGAACACTGAAGCTTTCTTT

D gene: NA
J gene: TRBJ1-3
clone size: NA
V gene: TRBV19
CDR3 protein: CASSIRGFSSGNTIYF
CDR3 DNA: TGTGCCAGTAGTATACGAGGGTTTTCCTCTGGAAACACCATATATTTT

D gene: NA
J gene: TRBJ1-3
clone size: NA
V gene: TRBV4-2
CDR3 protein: CASSQGGILSGNTIYF
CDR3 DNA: TGTGCCAGCAGCCAAGGAGGGATCCTATCTGGAAACACCATATATTTT

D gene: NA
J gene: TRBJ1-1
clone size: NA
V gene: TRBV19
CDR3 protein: CASSIWGRTEAFF
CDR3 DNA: TGTGCCAGTAGTATTTGGGGCAGGACTGAAGCTTTCTTT

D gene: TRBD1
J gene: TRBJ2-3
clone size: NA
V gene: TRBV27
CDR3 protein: CASSFWGQSTDTQYF
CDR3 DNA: TGTGCCAGCAGTTTCTGGGGACAGAGCACAGATACGCAGTATTTT

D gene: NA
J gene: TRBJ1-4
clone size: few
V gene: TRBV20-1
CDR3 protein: CSARVTAELFF
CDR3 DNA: TGCAGTGCTAGAGTTACAGCCGAACTGTTTTTT

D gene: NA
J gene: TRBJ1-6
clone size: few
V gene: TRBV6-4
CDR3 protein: CASSDSLGGTSPLHF
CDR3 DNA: TGTGCCAGCAGTGACTCCCTCGGAGGCACCTCACCCCTCCACTTT

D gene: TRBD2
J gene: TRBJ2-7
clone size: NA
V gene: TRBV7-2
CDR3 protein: CASSFGLAKTYEQYF
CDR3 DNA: TGTGCCAGCAGCTTCGGACTAGCGAAGACCTACGAGCAGTACTTC

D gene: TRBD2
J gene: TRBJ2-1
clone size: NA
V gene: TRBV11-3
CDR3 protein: CASSLGLDNEQFF
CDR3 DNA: TGTGCCAGCAGCTTGGGACTAGACAATGAGCAGTTCTTC

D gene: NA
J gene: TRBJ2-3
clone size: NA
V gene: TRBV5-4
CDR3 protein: CASSLKQSTDTQYF
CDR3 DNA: TGTGCCAGCAGCTTGAAACAAAGCACAGATACGCAGTATTTT

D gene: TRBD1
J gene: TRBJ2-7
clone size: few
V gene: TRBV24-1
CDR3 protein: CATSDVGTGAYEQYF
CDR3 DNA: TGTGCCACCAGTGATGTGGGGACAGGGGCCTACGAGCAGTACTTC

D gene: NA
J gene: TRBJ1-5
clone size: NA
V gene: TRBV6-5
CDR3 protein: CASSEQKNQPQHF
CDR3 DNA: TGTGCCAGCTCCGAACAGAAAAATCAGCCCCAGCATTTT

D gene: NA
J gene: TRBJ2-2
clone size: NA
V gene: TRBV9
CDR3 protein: CASSRANTGELFF
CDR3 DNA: TGTGCCAGCTCACGAGCGAACACCGGGGAGCTGTTTTTT

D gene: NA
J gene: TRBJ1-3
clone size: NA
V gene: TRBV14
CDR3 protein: CASSQNRASGNTIYF
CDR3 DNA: TGTGCCAGCAGCCAAAACAGGGCCTCTGGAAACACCATATATTTT

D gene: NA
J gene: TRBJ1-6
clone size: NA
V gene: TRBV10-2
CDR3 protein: CASSESRADNSPLHF
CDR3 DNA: TGCGCCAGCAGTGAGTCGCGAGCTGATAATTCACCCCTCCACTTT

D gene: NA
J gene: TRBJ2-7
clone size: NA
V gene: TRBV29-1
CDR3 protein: CSVSVQYSYEQYF
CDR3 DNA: TGCAGCGTTTCAGTTCAATATTCCTACGAGCAGTACTTC

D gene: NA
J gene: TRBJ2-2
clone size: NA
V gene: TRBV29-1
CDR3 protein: CSVAHVYGEATGELFF
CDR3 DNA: TGCAGCGTTGCCCACGTTTATGGCGAGGCCACCGGGGAGCTGTTTTTT

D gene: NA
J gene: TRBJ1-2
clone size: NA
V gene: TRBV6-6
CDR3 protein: CASSYSNSPSNDGYTF
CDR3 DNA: TGTGCCAGCAGTTACTCGAACAGCCCGTCGAACGATGGCTACACCTTC

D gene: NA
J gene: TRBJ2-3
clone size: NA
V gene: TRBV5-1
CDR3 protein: CASSLVTGTDTQYF
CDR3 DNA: TGCGCCAGCAGCTTGGTTACAGGCACAGATACGCAGTATTTT

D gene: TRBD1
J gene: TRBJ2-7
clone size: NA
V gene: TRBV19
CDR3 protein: CASSMVGQVSYEQYF
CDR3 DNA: TGTGCCAGTAGTATGGTCGGACAGGTCTCCTACGAGCAGTACTTC

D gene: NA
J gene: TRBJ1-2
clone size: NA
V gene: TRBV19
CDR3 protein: CASSLTSGHNYGYTF
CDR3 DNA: TGTGCCAGTAGTCTCACTTCGGGACATAACTATGGCTACACCTTC

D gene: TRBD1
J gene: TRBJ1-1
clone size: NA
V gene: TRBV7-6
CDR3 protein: CASSPGTATPNTEAFF
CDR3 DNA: TGTGCCAGCAGCCCAGGGACAGCAACGCCGAACACTGAAGCTTTCTTT

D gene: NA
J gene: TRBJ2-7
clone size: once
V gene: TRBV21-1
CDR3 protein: CASSKEPGQREQYF
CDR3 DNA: TGTGCCAGCAGCAAAGAGCCCGGACAGCGGGAGCAGTACTTC

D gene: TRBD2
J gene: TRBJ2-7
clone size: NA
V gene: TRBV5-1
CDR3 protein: CASSLGLAGLDSSYEQYF
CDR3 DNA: TGCGCCAGCAGCTTGGGACTAGCGGGGCTAGATAGCTCCTACGAGCAGTACTTC

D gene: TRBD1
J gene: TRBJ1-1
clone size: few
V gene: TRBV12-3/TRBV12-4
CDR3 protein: CAGDRVRTEAFF
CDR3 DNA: TGTGCCGGCGACAGGGTTAGGACTGAAGCTTTCTTT

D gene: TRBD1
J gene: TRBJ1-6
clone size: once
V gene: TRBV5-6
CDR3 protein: CASSLAGVSGTGPALHF
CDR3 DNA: TGTGCCAGCAGCTTGGCCGGTGTTTCTGGGACAGGGCCGGCCCTCCACTTT

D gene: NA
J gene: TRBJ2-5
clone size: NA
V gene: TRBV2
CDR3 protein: CASSQSRGSETQYF
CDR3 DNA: TGTGCCAGCTCTCAGAGTCGGGGGTCCGAGACCCAGTACTTC

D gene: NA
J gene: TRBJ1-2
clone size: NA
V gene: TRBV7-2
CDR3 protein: CASSPMPLSTPGGYTF
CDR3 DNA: TGTGCCAGCAGCCCAATGCCGCTTAGCACCCCGGGTGGCTACACCTTC

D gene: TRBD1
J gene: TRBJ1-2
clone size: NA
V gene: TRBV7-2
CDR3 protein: CASSTTGQASLEDGYTF
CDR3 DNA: TGTGCCAGCAGCACCACCGGACAGGCCAGTTTAGAAGATGGCTACACCTTC

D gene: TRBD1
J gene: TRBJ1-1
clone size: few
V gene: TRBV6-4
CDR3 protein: CASSAQGATEAFF
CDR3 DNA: TGTGCCAGCAGTGCCCAGGGGGCCACTGAAGCTTTCTTT

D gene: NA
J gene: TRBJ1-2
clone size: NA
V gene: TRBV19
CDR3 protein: CASSLRQGGLGYTF
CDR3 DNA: TGTGCCAGTAGTCTGCGTCAGGGAGGGCTTGGCTACACCTTC

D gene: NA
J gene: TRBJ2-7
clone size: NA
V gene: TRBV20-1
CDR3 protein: CSATVKGEQYF
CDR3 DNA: TGCAGTGCTACGGTTAAGGGGGAGCAGTACTTC

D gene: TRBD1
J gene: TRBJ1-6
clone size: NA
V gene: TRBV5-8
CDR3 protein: CASSLDRGEYYNSPLHF
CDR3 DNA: TGTGCCAGCAGCTTGGACAGGGGCGAATACTATAATTCACCCCTCCACTTT

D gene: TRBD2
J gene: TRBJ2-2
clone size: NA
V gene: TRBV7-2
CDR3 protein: CASSLFGSGGAYGELFF
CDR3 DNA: TGTGCCAGCAGCTTATTCGGGAGCGGGGGGGCTTACGGGGAGCTGTTTTTT

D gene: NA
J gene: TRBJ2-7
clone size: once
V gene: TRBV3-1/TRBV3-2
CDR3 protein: CASSSTYEQYF
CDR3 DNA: TGTGCCAGCAGCTCAACCTACGAGCAGTACTTC

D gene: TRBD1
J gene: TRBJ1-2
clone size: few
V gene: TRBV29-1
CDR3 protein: CSVDRGTDYGYTF
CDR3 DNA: TGCAGCGTTGACAGGGGGACGGACTATGGCTACACCTTC

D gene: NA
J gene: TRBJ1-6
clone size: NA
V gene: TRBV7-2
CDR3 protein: CASSPKAGNSPLHF
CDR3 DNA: TGTGCCAGCAGTCCGAAGGCGGGGAATTCACCCCTCCACTTT

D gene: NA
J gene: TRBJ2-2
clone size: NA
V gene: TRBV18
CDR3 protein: CASSSQSTGELFF
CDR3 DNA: TGTGCCAGCTCATCACAGAGCACCGGGGAGCTGTTTTTT

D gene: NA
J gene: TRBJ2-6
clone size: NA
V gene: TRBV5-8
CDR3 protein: CASSGGSGANVLTF
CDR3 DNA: TGTGCCAGCAGCGGAGGGTCTGGGGCCAACGTCCTGACTTTC

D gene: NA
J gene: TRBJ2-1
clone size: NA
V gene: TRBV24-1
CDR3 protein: CATSGGVSSYNEQFF
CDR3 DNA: TGTGCCACCAGTGGCGGAGTGAGCTCCTACAATGAGCAGTTCTTC

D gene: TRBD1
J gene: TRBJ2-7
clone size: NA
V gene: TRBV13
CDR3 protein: CASSQRQGASYEQYF
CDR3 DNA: TGTGCCAGCAGCCAGAGACAGGGGGCTAGCTACGAGCAGTACTTC

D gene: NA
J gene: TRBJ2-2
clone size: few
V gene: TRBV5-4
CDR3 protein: CASSQAGVYTGELFF
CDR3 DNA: TGTGCCAGCAGCCAGGCAGGGGTTTACACCGGGGAGCTGTTTTTT